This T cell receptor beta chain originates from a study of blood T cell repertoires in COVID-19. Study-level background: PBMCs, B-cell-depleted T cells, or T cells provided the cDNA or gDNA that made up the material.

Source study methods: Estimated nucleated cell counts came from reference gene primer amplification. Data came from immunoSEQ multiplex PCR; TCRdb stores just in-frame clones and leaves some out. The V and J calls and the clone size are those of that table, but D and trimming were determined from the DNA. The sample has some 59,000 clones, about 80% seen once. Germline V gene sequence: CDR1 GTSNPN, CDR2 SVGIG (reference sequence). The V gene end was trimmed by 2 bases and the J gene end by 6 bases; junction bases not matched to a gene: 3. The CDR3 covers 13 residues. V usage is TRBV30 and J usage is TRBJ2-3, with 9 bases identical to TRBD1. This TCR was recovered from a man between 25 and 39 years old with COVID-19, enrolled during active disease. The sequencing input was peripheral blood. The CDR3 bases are TGTGCCTGGAGTCAGACAGGGGGGGATACGCAGTATTTT. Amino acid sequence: CAWSQTGGDTQYF.